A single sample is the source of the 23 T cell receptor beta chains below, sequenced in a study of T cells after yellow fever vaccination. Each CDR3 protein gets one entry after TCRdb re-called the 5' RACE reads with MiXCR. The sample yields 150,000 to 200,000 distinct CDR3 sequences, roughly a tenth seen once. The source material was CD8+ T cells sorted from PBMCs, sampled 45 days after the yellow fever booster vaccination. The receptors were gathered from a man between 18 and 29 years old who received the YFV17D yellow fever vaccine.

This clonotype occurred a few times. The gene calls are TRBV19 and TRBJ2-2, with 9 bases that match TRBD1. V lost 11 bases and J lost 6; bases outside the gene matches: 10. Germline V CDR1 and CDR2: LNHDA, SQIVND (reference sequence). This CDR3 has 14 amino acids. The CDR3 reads CAGRDRVGAGELFF. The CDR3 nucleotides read TGTGCCGGCCGGGACAGGGTTGGAGCCGGGGAGCTGTTTTTT.

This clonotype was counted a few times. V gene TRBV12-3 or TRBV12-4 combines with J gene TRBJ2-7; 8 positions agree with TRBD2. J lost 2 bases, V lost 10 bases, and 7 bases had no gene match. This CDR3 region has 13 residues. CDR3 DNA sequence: TGTGCCACCTCGATTAGCGGGGCCTACGAGCAGTACGTC. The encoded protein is CATSISGAYEQYV.

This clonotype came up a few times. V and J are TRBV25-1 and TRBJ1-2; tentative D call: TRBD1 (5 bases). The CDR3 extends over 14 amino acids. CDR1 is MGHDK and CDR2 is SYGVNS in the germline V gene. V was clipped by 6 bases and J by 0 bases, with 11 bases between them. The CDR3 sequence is CASSGAIANYGYTF. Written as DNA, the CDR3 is TGTGCCAGCAGCGGGGCGATTGCTAACTATGGCTACACCTTC.

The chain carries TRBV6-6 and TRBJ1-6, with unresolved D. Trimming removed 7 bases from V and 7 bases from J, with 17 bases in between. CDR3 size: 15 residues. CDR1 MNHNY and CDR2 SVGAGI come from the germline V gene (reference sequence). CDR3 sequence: CASNFLREENSPLHF. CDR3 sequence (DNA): TGTGCCAGCAACTTTCTCAGAGAGGAGAATTCACCCCTCCACTTT.

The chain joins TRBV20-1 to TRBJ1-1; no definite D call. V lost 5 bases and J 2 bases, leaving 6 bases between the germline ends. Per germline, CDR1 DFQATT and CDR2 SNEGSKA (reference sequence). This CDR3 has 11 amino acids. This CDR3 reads CSAPPNTEAFF. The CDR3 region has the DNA TGCAGTGCTCCTCCAAACACTGAAGCTTTCTTT.

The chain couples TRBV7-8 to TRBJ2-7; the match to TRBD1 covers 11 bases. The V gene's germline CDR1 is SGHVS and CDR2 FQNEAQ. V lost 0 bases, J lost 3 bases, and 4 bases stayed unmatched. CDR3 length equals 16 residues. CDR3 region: CASSLARTGGFYEQYV. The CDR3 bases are TGTGCCAGCAGCTTAGCGCGGACAGGGGGCTTCTACGAGCAGTACGTC.

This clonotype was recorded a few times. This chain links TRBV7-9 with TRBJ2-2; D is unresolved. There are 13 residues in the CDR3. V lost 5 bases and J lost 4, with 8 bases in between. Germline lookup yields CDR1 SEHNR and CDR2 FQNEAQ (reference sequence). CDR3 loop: CASSAPSTGELFF. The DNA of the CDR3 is TGTGCCAGCAGCGCCCCCTCCACCGGGGAGCTGTTTTTT.

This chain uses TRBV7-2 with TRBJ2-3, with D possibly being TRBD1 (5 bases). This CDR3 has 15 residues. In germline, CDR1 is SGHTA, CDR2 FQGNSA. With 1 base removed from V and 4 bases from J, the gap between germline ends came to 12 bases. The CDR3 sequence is CASSLVRASADTQYF. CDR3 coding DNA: TGTGCCAGCAGCTTAGTCAGGGCCAGCGCAGATACGCAGTATTTT.

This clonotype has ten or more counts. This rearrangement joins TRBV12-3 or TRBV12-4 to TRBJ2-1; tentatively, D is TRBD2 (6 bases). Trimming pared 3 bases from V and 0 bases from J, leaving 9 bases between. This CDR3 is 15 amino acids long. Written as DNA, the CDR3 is TGTGCCAGCAGTTTGCGGGGACTCTCCTACAATGAGCAGTTCTTC. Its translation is CASSLRGLSYNEQFF.

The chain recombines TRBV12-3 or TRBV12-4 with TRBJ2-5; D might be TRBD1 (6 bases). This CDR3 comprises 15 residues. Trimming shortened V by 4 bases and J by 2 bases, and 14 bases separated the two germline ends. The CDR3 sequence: CASSYQGTLQETQYF. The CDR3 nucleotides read TGTGCCAGCAGTTATCAGGGGACGTTACAAGAGACCCAGTACTTC.

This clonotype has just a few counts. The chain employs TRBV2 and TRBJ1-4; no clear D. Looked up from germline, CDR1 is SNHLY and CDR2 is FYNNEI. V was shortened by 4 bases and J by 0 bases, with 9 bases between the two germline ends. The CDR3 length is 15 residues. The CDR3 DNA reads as TGTGCCAGCAGTGGGACTCCCACAACTAATGAAAAACTGTTTTTT. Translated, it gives CASSGTPTTNEKLFF.

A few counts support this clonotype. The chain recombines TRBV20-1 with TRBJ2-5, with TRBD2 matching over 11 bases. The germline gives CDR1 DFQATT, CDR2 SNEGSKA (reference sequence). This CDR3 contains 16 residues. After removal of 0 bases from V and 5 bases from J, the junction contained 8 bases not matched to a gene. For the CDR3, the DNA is TGCAGTGCTAGAGATACGACTAGCGGGGTGTTGGAGACCCAGTACTTC. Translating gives CSARDTTSGVLETQYF.

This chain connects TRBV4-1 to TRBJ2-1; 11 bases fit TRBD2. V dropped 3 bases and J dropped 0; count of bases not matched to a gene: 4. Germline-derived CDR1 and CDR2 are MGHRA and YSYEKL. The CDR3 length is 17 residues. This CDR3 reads CASSQGLAAGSYNEQFF. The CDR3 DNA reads TGCGCCAGCAGCCAGGGACTAGCGGCCGGCTCCTACAATGAGCAGTTCTTC.

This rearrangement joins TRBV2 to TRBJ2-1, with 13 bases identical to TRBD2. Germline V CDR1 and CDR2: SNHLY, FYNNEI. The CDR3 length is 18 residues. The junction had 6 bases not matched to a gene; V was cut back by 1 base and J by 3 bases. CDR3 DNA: TGTGCCAGCAGTGAAGTTCGACTAGCGGGGGGACTCTACAATGAGCAGTTCTTC. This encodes CASSEVRLAGGLYNEQFF. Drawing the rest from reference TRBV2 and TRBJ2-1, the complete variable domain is EPEVTQTPSHQVTQMGQEVILRCVPISNHLYFYWYRQILGQKVEFLVSFYNNEISEKSEIFDDQFSVERPDGSNFTLKIRSTKLEDSAMYFCASSEVRLAGGLYNEQFFGPGTRLTVL.

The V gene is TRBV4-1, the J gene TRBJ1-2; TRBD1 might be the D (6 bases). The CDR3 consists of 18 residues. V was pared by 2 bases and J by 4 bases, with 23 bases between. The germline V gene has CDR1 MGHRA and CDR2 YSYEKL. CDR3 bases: TGCGCCAGCAGCCAACGGGACTTGGGGAGGGCAGGGGTCTATGGCTACACCTTC. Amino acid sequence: CASSQRDLGRAGVYGYTF.

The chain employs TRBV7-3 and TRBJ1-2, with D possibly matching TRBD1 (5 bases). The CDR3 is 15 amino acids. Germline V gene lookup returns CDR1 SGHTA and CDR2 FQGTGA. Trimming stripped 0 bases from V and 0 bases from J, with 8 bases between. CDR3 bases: TGTGCCAGCAGCTTAACCGGGGCAGCTAACTATGGCTACACCTTC. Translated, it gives CASSLTGAANYGYTF.

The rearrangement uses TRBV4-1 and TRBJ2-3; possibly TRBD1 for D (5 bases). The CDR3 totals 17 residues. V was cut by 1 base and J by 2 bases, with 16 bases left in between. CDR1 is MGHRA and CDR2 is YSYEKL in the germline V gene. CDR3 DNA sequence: TGCGCCAGCAGCCAAGGGGTTGGAACAGGTGACACAGATACGCAGTATTTT. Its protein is CASSQGVGTGDTDTQYF.

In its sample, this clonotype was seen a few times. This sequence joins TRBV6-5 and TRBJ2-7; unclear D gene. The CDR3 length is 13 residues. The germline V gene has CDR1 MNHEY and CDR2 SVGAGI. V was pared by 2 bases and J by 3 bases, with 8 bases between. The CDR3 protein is CASSYRVNYEQYF. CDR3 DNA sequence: TGTGCCAGCAGTTACAGGGTGAACTACGAGCAGTACTTC.

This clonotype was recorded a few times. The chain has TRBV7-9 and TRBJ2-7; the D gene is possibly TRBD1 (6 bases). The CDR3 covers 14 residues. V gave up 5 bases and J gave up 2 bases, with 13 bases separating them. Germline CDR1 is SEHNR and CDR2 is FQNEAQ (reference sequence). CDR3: CASSPTGKTYEQYV. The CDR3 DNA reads TGTGCCAGCAGCCCTACAGGGAAAACCTACGAGCAGTACGTC.

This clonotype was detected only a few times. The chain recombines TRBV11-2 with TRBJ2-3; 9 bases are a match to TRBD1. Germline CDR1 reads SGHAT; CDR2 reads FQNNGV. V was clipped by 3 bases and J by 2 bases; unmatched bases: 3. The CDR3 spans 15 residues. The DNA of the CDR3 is TGTGCCAGCAGCTTCCGGGACAGGGTCACAGATACGCAGTATTTT. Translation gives CASSFRDRVTDTQYF.

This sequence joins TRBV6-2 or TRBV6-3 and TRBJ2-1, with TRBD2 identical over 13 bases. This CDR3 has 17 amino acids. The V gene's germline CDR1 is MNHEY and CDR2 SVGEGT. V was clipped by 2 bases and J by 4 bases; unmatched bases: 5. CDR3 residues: CASSYGLAGARYNEQFF. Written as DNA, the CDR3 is TGTGCCAGCAGTTACGGACTAGCGGGGGCCCGATACAATGAGCAGTTCTTC.

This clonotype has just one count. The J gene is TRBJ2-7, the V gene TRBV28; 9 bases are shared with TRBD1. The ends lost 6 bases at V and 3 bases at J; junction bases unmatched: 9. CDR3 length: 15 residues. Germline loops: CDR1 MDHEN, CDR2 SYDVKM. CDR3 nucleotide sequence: TGTGCCAGCAGAAGGACAGGGGCAGCGATCTACGAGCAGTACGTC. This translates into CASRRTGAAIYEQYV.

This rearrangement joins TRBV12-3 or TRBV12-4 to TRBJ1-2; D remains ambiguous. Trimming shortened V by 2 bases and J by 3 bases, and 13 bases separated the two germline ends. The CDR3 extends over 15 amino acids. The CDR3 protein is CASSLNNVEDYGYTF. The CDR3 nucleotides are TGTGCCAGCAGTTTAAACAATGTTGAGGACTATGGCTACACCTTC.